The rows below give T cell receptor beta chains drawn from one sample of a study of cytomegalovirus exposure and HLA in healthy donors. The assay was immunoSEQ multiplex PCR, and TCRdb's table has in-frame clones only and misses some. Seen here are 100,000 to 130,000 clones, 82% observed once, and the top ten hold about 2.5%. Sequencing was carried out using PBMCs. Receptors originate from a man aged 25-45 years in good health and CMV-seropositive. Both conserved end residues are part of each CDR3. The order of the fields is D gene, J gene, clone size, V gene, CDR3 protein, CDR3 DNA. A D gene is named only where the DNA matches it firmly. Some rows have no size entry. The others give once, few or many, or a class for an expanded clone.

D gene: .; J gene: TRBJ2-5; clone size: .; V gene: TRBV5-4; CDR3 protein: CASSGLGQGLLKETQYF; CDR3 DNA: TGTGCCAGCAGCGGTCTCGGGCAGGGCCTACTAAAGGAGACCCAGTACTTC
D gene: .; J gene: TRBJ2-7; clone size: .; V gene: TRBV19; CDR3 protein: CASSIGTGASEQYF; CDR3 DNA: TGTGCCAGTAGTATCGGGACTGGGGCATCCGAGCAGTACTTC
D gene: .; J gene: TRBJ1-1; clone size: .; V gene: TRBV5-1; CDR3 protein: CASSFSPGNTEAFF; CDR3 DNA: TGCGCCAGCAGCTTCTCCCCGGGGAACACTGAAGCTTTCTTT
D gene: TRBD2; J gene: TRBJ2-3; clone size: .; V gene: TRBV5-4; CDR3 protein: CASSSRWEAGGTDTQYF; CDR3 DNA: TGTGCCAGCAGCTCCCGGTGGGAAGCGGGGGGGACAGATACGCAGTATTTT
D gene: TRBD1; J gene: TRBJ1-2; clone size: .; V gene: TRBV28; CDR3 protein: CASSGRQGRSGTDTF; CDR3 DNA: TGTGCCAGCAGTGGGCGACAGGGTCGATCAGGGACGGACACCTTC
D gene: TRBD1; J gene: TRBJ1-6; clone size: .; V gene: TRBV6-6; CDR3 protein: CASSGITGDSPLHF; CDR3 DNA: TGTGCCAGCAGCGGAATTACAGGGGATTCACCCCTCCACTTT
D gene: TRBD1; J gene: TRBJ2-7; clone size: .; V gene: TRBV6-5; CDR3 protein: CASSYAGQGDEQYF; CDR3 DNA: TGTGCCAGCAGTTACGCCGGACAGGGAGACGAGCAGTACTTC
D gene: TRBD2; J gene: TRBJ2-5; clone size: .; V gene: TRBV4-1; CDR3 protein: CASSQEGLAGGRGTQYF; CDR3 DNA: TGCGCCAGCAGCCAGGAAGGACTAGCGGGGGGGCGGGGGACCCAGTACTTC
D gene: TRBD1; J gene: TRBJ1-6; clone size: .; V gene: TRBV19; CDR3 protein: CASSLYGTGGAGSPLHF; CDR3 DNA: TGTGCCAGTAGTCTATACGGGACAGGGGGCGCGGGGTCACCCCTCCACTTT
D gene: TRBD1; J gene: TRBJ1-2; clone size: .; V gene: TRBV19; CDR3 protein: CASRDRDRGDYTF; CDR3 DNA: TGTGCCAGTAGAGACCGGGACAGGGGAGACTACACCTTC
D gene: TRBD2; J gene: TRBJ2-3; clone size: .; V gene: TRBV6-4; CDR3 protein: CASSPRTSGDTDTQYF; CDR3 DNA: TGTGCCAGCAGTCCTCGGACTAGCGGGGACACAGATACGCAGTATTTT
D gene: .; J gene: TRBJ2-5; clone size: .; V gene: TRBV11-2; CDR3 protein: CASSPRIGTGKETQYF; CDR3 DNA: TGTGCCAGCAGCCCCAGGATCGGCACCGGGAAAGAGACCCAGTACTTC
D gene: .; J gene: TRBJ1-6; clone size: .; V gene: TRBV5-6; CDR3 protein: CASSLAANANSPLHF; CDR3 DNA: TGTGCCAGCAGCTTGGCCGCTAACGCCAACTCACCCCTCCACTTT
D gene: .; J gene: TRBJ2-7; clone size: .; V gene: TRBV6-5; CDR3 protein: CASNLQSSYEQYF; CDR3 DNA: TGTGCCAGCAACTTACAGAGCTCCTACGAGCAGTACTTC
D gene: TRBD2; J gene: TRBJ2-1; clone size: once; V gene: TRBV5-6; CDR3 protein: CASSLGASGAHNEQFF; CDR3 DNA: TGTGCCAGCAGCTTGGGGGCTAGCGGGGCCCACAATGAGCAGTTCTTC
D gene: .; J gene: TRBJ1-3; clone size: .; V gene: TRBV5-1; CDR3 protein: CASSPERGGGNTIYF; CDR3 DNA: TGCGCCAGCAGCCCTGAGCGGGGAGGCGGAAACACCATATATTTT
D gene: TRBD2; J gene: TRBJ2-1; clone size: .; V gene: TRBV11-3; CDR3 protein: CASRSRLAGGGDNEQFF; CDR3 DNA: TGTGCCAGCAGATCAAGACTAGCGGGGGGAGGTGACAATGAGCAGTTCTTC
D gene: .; J gene: TRBJ2-4; clone size: .; V gene: TRBV6-5; CDR3 protein: CASSGGSWNIQYF; CDR3 DNA: TGTGCCAGCAGTGGTGGTAGCTGGAACATTCAGTACTTC
D gene: TRBD1; J gene: TRBJ1-2; clone size: .; V gene: TRBV19; CDR3 protein: CASSSTGGRNYGYTF; CDR3 DNA: TGTGCCAGTAGTTCGACAGGGGGCAGGAACTATGGCTACACCTTC
D gene: TRBD1; J gene: TRBJ2-1; clone size: .; V gene: TRBV7-2; CDR3 protein: CASSLNGAGTGGNEQFF; CDR3 DNA: TGTGCCAGCAGCCTTAATGGAGCCGGGACAGGGGGCAATGAGCAGTTCTTC
D gene: .; J gene: TRBJ1-3; clone size: .; V gene: TRBV9; CDR3 protein: CASSVEQGSGNTIYF; CDR3 DNA: TGTGCCAGCAGCGTAGAACAGGGCTCTGGAAACACCATATATTTT
D gene: .; J gene: TRBJ1-1; clone size: .; V gene: TRBV9; CDR3 protein: CASSGVLGSAEAFF; CDR3 DNA: TGTGCCAGCAGCGGGGTCCTGGGGAGCGCTGAAGCTTTCTTT
D gene: .; J gene: TRBJ2-1; clone size: .; V gene: TRBV5-1; CDR3 protein: CASSLLAVNEQFF; CDR3 DNA: TGCGCCAGCAGCTTGTTGGCGGTCAATGAGCAGTTCTTC
D gene: .; J gene: TRBJ1-1; clone size: .; V gene: TRBV6-1; CDR3 protein: CASHRVNTEAFF; CDR3 DNA: TGTGCCAGCCACAGGGTGAACACTGAAGCTTTCTTT
D gene: TRBD1; J gene: TRBJ2-7; clone size: .; V gene: TRBV7-2; CDR3 protein: CASSLGSGTGGYEQYF; CDR3 DNA: TGTGCCAGCAGCTTGGGTTCCGGGACAGGGGGCTACGAGCAGTACTTC
D gene: .; J gene: TRBJ2-4; clone size: few; V gene: TRBV6-5; CDR3 protein: CASSYSMEGAKNSQYF; CDR3 DNA: TGTGCCAGCAGTTACTCGATGGAGGGGGCCAAAAACAGTCAGTACTTC
D gene: TRBD2; J gene: TRBJ2-1; clone size: .; V gene: TRBV27; CDR3 protein: CASSLVSSGGPSYNEQFF; CDR3 DNA: TGTGCCAGCAGTTTAGTGAGTAGCGGGGGGCCCTCCTACAATGAGCAGTTCTTC
D gene: TRBD2; J gene: TRBJ2-3; clone size: .; V gene: TRBV11-2; CDR3 protein: CASSSGLAGGWADTQYF; CDR3 DNA: TGTGCCAGCAGCTCGGGACTAGCGGGGGGGTGGGCAGATACGCAGTATTTT
D gene: TRBD1; J gene: TRBJ1-5; clone size: .; V gene: TRBV7-9; CDR3 protein: CASSRASTGVWGNQPQHF; CDR3 DNA: TGTGCCAGCAGCAGAGCATCTACAGGGGTGTGGGGCAATCAGCCCCAGCATTTT
D gene: TRBD1; J gene: TRBJ1-1; clone size: .; V gene: TRBV19; CDR3 protein: CASSQSGGTERGEAFF; CDR3 DNA: TGTGCCAGTAGCCAGTCGGGCGGGACAGAAAGGGGTGAAGCTTTCTTT
D gene: .; J gene: TRBJ2-3; clone size: once; V gene: TRBV11-2; CDR3 protein: CASRPGGRPGTQYF; CDR3 DNA: TGTGCCAGCAGACCCGGGGGGCGACCGGGTACGCAGTATTTT
D gene: TRBD1; J gene: TRBJ2-7; clone size: .; V gene: TRBV2; CDR3 protein: CASGDRGLGEQYF; CDR3 DNA: TGTGCCAGCGGGGACAGGGGGCTGGGCGAGCAGTACTTC
D gene: .; J gene: TRBJ2-2; clone size: .; V gene: TRBV9; CDR3 protein: CASSPTGGPNTGELFF; CDR3 DNA: TGTGCCAGCAGCCCGACGGGGGGCCCGAACACCGGGGAGCTGTTTTTT
D gene: .; J gene: TRBJ2-5; clone size: .; V gene: TRBV29-1; CDR3 protein: CSAQYGAQETQYF; CDR3 DNA: TGCAGCGCTCAATATGGGGCCCAAGAGACCCAGTACTTC